These 31 T cell receptor beta chains originate from one sample sequenced in a study of T cells in Graves' hyperthyroidism and ophthalmopathy. Using RNA transcripts as the source, TCR beta CDR3 regions were amplified. First-round RT-PCR of the TCR CDR3 relied on the HTBI primer set. TCRdb fed the multiplex PCR reads into MiXCR, producing one record per CDR3 protein. In the table there are roughly 740,000 distinct CDR3 sequences, 16% of which are singletons. Sequencing was performed on blood. These receptors were taken from a man between 18 and 35 years old with Graves' hyperthyroidism.

At least ten counts were recorded for this clonotype. The rearrangement joins TRBV29-1 to TRBJ2-1, with D unclear. Trimming took 0 bases from V and 0 from J, leaving 9 bases between them. This CDR3 contains 15 residues. Per germline, CDR1 SQVTM and CDR2 ANQGSEA. CDR3 sequence (DNA): TGCAGCGTTGAAGAAGACTGGATCTCCTACAATGAGCAGTTCTTC. Its protein is CSVEEDWISYNEQFF.

V usage is TRBV20-1 and J usage is TRBJ2-2, with 11 bases fitting TRBD2. This CDR3 comprises 16 residues. Per the germline V gene, CDR1 is DFQATT and CDR2 is SNEGSKA (reference sequence). J gave up 3 bases and V 6 bases, and 9 bases lay outside the gene matches. CDR3 sequence reads: CSARLAGTLDTGELFF. The DNA for the CDR3 is TGCAGTGCCCGACTAGCGGGAACTCTTGACACCGGGGAGCTGTTTTTT.

The chain recombines TRBV19 with TRBJ1-1; 7 positions agree with TRBD1. The CDR3 loop spans 13 amino acids. Trimming took 6 bases from V and 7 from J; bases not matched to a gene: 8. Germline values: CDR1 LNHDA, CDR2 SQIVND (reference sequence). Here the CDR3 reads CASSPDRASEAFF. CDR3 DNA: TGTGCCAGTAGCCCCGACAGGGCAAGTGAAGCTTTCTTT.

Many counts were recorded for this clonotype. The chain uses TRBV12-3 or TRBV12-4 and TRBJ1-1; D gene unclear. This CDR3 is 13 amino acids long. V was shortened by 3 bases and J by 5 bases, with 10 bases between the two germline ends. CDR3 in amino acids: CASSLSGRTEAFF. For the CDR3, the DNA is TGTGCCAGCAGTTTGAGTGGGCGAACTGAAGCTTTCTTT.

This clonotype showed up many times. This CDR3 reads CASRKGPMNTEAFF. As DNA, the CDR3 is TGTGCCAGCCGCAAGGGGCCGATGAACACTGAAGCTTTCTTT. The chain links TRBV27 to TRBJ1-1, with D perhaps TRBD1 (5 bases). This CDR3 spans 14 amino acids. Germline loops: CDR1 MNHEY, CDR2 SMNVEV (reference sequence). V lost 8 bases and J lost 0, with 13 bases in between.

The chain links TRBV20-1 to TRBJ1-4; D is undetermined. Trimming took 0 bases from V and 3 from J, leaving 5 bases between them. This CDR3 is built from 13 residues. The germline gives CDR1 DFQATT, CDR2 SNEGSKA (reference sequence). CDR3 sequence: CSARDGSNEKLFF. CDR3 sequence (DNA): TGCAGTGCTAGAGATGGGTCTAATGAAAAACTGTTTTTT.

This clonotype was counted many times. This chain uses TRBV7-2 with TRBJ1-5, with 7 bases identical to TRBD1. Unmatched junction bases numbered 11, after V lost 5 bases and J lost 10 bases. Germline loops: CDR1 SGHTA, CDR2 FQGNSA. CDR3 length equals 14 residues. CDR3 residues: CASSQGKGAGPQHF. The CDR3, as DNA: TGTGCCAGCAGCCAGGGGAAGGGGGCCGGTCCCCAGCATTTT. Full variable domain (rest looked up from reference TRBV7-2 and TRBJ1-5): GAGVSQSPSNKVTEKGKDVELRCDPISGHTALYWYRQSLGQGLEFLIYFQGNSAPDKSGLPSDRFSAERTGGSVSTLTIQRTQQEDSAVYLCASSQGKGAGPQHFGDGTRLSIL.

The rearrangement links TRBV30 to TRBJ1-5; 7 positions agree with TRBD1. The CDR3 sequence is 19 residues long. V lost 4 bases to trimming and J lost 1 base; unmatched junction nucleotides: 19. Germline V CDR1 and CDR2: GTSNPN, SVGIG (reference sequence). CDR3 in DNA: TGTGCCTGGACCATAAACCGAGACAGGGTTAGGGCGAGCAATCAGCCCCAGCATTTT. Encoded protein: CAWTINRDRVRASNQPQHF.

The CDR3 spells CASSLIEGAEGGYTF. The CDR3 DNA is TGTGCCAGCAGCTTAATTGAAGGGGCTGAGGGTGGCTACACCTTC. V usage is TRBV7-9 and J usage is TRBJ1-2; a possible D gene is TRBD1 (5 bases). The CDR3 contains 15 residues. Trimming left V 2 bases short and J 7 bases short, with 17 bases between. Germline-derived CDR1 and CDR2 are SEHNR and FQNEAQ (reference sequence).

This clonotype was detected many times. J is TRBJ2-2 and V is TRBV27, with 8 nucleotides matching TRBD1. This CDR3 comprises 14 residues. Germline loops: CDR1 MNHEY, CDR2 SMNVEV (reference sequence). V was pared by 5 bases and J by 4 bases, with 3 bases of the junction left unmatched. CDR3: CASSRGQGTGELFF. CDR3 nucleotide sequence: TGTGCCAGCAGTAGAGGACAGGGCACCGGGGAGCTGTTTTTT.

The V call is TRBV20-1, the J call TRBJ1-2; 7 bases are shared with TRBD1. The CDR3 consists of 11 residues. V was clipped by 6 bases and J by 5 bases; unmatched bases: 3. Germline lookup yields CDR1 DFQATT and CDR2 SNEGSKA (reference sequence). The CDR3 bases are TGCAGTGCCCGGGACAGTTATGGCTACACCTTC. Translation: CSARDSYGYTF.

As for this clonotype: A much larger clone differs from this one at a single base, so this may be a read error. This rearrangement joins TRBV6-1 to TRBJ1-2; the D gene is possibly TRBD1 (6 bases). The CDR3 loop spans 15 amino acids. Germline CDR1 is MNHNS and CDR2 is SASEGT. The CDR3 DNA follows: TGTGCCGGCAGCCCTACAGGGTCGCTAAACTATGGCTACACCTTC. Translating gives CAGSPTGSLNYGYTF.

The gene calls are TRBV30 and TRBJ1-5; no clear D gene. The CDR3 is made up of 12 amino acids. V was trimmed by 0 bases and J by 8 bases, leaving 8 bases between them. In germline, CDR1 is GTSNPN, CDR2 SVGIG (reference sequence). The CDR3 sequence is CAWSVLGEPQHF. CDR3 nucleotide sequence: TGTGCCTGGAGTGTACTTGGGGAGCCCCAGCATTTT.

V and J are TRBV19 and TRBJ2-1, with D possibly being TRBD2 (5 bases). V lost 3 bases, J lost 5 bases, and 20 bases lay in between. Germline lookup yields CDR1 LNHDA and CDR2 SQIVND (reference sequence). The CDR3 spans 17 residues. The CDR3 sequence: CASSIRVPAPGNNEQFF. The CDR3 region has the DNA TGTGCCAGTAGTATCAGAGTACCGGCCCCGGGGAACAATGAGCAGTTCTTC.

This clonotype was seen ten or more times. The chain recombines TRBV6-2 or TRBV6-3 with TRBJ2-7, with no clear D. CDR3 length: 16 residues. With 7 bases removed from V and 0 bases from J, the gap between germline ends came to 19 bases. Germline CDR1 reads MNHEY; CDR2 reads SVGEGT. CDR3 amino acids: CASNPGPASISYEQYF. The CDR3 DNA reads TGTGCCAGCAACCCCGGGCCTGCGAGCATCTCCTACGAGCAGTACTTC.

This clonotype was counted at least ten times. The chain uses TRBV28 and TRBJ1-2; no definite D call. The ends were cut back, 6 bases at V and 9 bases at J, with 8 bases in the middle. This CDR3 spans 10 amino acids. CDR1 is MDHEN and CDR2 is SYDVKM in the germline V gene. The CDR3 DNA sequence: TGTGCCAGCAGCTTGTTTCGCTACACCTTC. It specifies CASSLFRYTF.

The chain uses TRBV27 and TRBJ2-1, with 7 bases aligning to TRBD2. There are 13 residues in the CDR3. From germline, CDR1 is MNHEY and CDR2 SMNVEV (reference sequence). The junction had 7 bases not matched to a gene; V was cut back by 6 bases and J by 8 bases. CDR3 residues: CASSIWGGDEQFF. CDR3 DNA: TGTGCCAGCAGCATTTGGGGGGGGGATGAGCAGTTCTTC.

The sample holds a few counts of this clonotype. The V gene is TRBV10-1, the J gene TRBJ2-1; 8 bases fit TRBD2. CDR1 and CDR2 (germline): WNHNN, SYGVQD (reference sequence). V dropped 6 bases and J dropped 7; count of bases not matched to a gene: 8. The CDR3 has 14 amino acids. This CDR3 reads CASRPGGPENEQFF. The CDR3 DNA follows: TGCGCCAGCAGGCCGGGAGGGCCGGAAAATGAGCAGTTCTTC.

This clonotype was counted ten times or more. The chain carries TRBV7-8 and TRBJ2-2, with TRBD2 identical over 9 bases. CDR1 is SGHVS and CDR2 is FQNEAQ in the germline V gene. With V trimmed by 3 bases and J by 1 base, 3 bases remained unmatched. The CDR3 sequence is 16 residues long. The DNA of the CDR3 is TGTGCCAGCAGCTTCATAGCGGGAGTGAACACCGGGGAGCTGTTTTTT. Its protein is CASSFIAGVNTGELFF.

Ten or more counts support this clonotype. The chain links TRBV28 to TRBJ2-7; either TRBD1 or TRBD2 may fit D (5 bases each). The CDR3 sequence is 13 residues long. Germline V lookup: CDR1 MDHEN, CDR2 SYDVKM. The germline V and J ends were trimmed by 6 bases and 5 bases, with 14 bases remaining between them. CDR3 residues: CASRTGRGHEQYF. The CDR3 DNA reads as TGTGCCAGCAGAACCGGACGGGGCCACGAGCAGTACTTC.

The V gene is TRBV20-1, the J gene TRBJ2-7; D might be TRBD1 (5 bases). The germline CDR1 and CDR2 sequences are DFQATT and SNEGSKA (reference sequence). V was cut by 4 bases and J by 3 bases, with 10 bases left in between. This CDR3 spans 12 amino acids. The CDR3 region has the DNA TGCAGTGCTAAGCCAGGGCACTACGAGCAGTACTTC. Translation gives CSAKPGHYEQYF.

The chain employs TRBV10-3 and TRBJ2-7; TRBD2 matches at 7 bases. The CDR3 sequence is 14 residues long. V dropped 3 bases and J dropped 3; count of bases not matched to a gene: 5. The germline V gene encodes CDR1 ENHRY and CDR2 SYGVKD. In DNA, the CDR3 is TGTGCCATCAGTGACGGGCGGGAGAACTACGAGCAGTACTTC. This translates into CAISDGRENYEQYF.

A few counts support this clonotype. The chain uses TRBV14 and TRBJ2-7; possibly TRBD2 for D (5 bases). V was clipped by 4 bases and J by 7 bases, with 14 bases between them. Per germline, CDR1 SGHDN and CDR2 FVKESK. The length of the CDR3 is 13 residues. CDR3 nucleotides: TGTGCCAGCAGCCGCGGGCAGCCCTGGGAGCAGTACTTC. It yields the protein CASSRGQPWEQYF.

V gene TRBV3-1 combines with J gene TRBJ2-2; no clear D gene. CDR3 size: 13 residues. Germline V lookup: CDR1 LGHDT, CDR2 YNNKEL (reference sequence). The ends were cut back, 3 bases at V and 6 bases at J, with 8 bases in the middle. The CDR3: CASSHQGPGELFF. Written as DNA, the CDR3 is TGTGCCAGCAGCCATCAAGGGCCCGGGGAGCTGTTTTTT.

This clonotype was seen more than once but under ten times. This rearrangement joins TRBV28 to TRBJ2-7, with 7 bases matching TRBD2. The CDR3 contains 17 residues. Trimming took 3 bases from V and 4 from J; bases not matched to a gene: 15. The germline V gene has CDR1 MDHEN and CDR2 SYDVKM. The chain's CDR3 is CASSFLLGGRETYEQYF. The CDR3 bases are TGTGCCAGCAGTTTCCTCCTAGGAGGGAGGGAAACTTACGAGCAGTACTTC.

The chain carries TRBV20-1 and TRBJ2-7; possibly TRBD2 for D (6 bases). The ends were cut back, 3 bases at V and 0 bases at J, with 9 bases in the middle. Germline V gene sequence: CDR1 DFQATT, CDR2 SNEGSKA (reference sequence). The CDR3 loop spans 13 amino acids. The CDR3 DNA reads as TGCAGTGCTAGTTGGGGGGTCTCCTACGAGCAGTACTTC. It codes for CSASWGVSYEQYF.

The chain links TRBV5-1 to TRBJ2-3, with a tentative D call TRBD2 (5 bases). Germline lookup yields CDR1 SGHRS and CDR2 YFSETQ. The CDR3 sequence is 15 residues long. With 0 bases removed from V and 2 bases from J, the gap between germline ends came to 10 bases. The CDR3 sequence is CASSLVQRTTDTQYF. The CDR3 nucleotides read TGCGCCAGCAGCTTGGTACAGCGGACCACAGATACGCAGTATTTT.

The chain combines TRBV11-3 with TRBJ2-2; D is uncertain. Trimming removed 4 bases at V and 2 bases at J, with 11 bases between. The CDR3 is 15 residues long. Germline values: CDR1 SGHNT, CDR2 YENEEA. CDR3 in amino acids: CASSSRQTNTGELFF. The DNA for the CDR3 is TGTGCCAGCAGCTCGCGTCAGACTAACACCGGGGAGCTGTTTTTT.

This clonotype was counted only a few times. This sequence joins TRBV12-3 or TRBV12-4 and TRBJ2-7; the D gene could be TRBD1 or TRBD2 (5 bases each). Trimming removed 6 bases from V and 3 bases from J, with 12 bases in between. CDR3 length: 13 amino acids. The CDR3 DNA reads as TGTGCCAGCAGCAGGGACGGATACTACGAGCAGTACTTC. It encodes CASSRDGYYEQYF.

The V and J genes are TRBV7-2 and TRBJ2-1; D might be TRBD1 (6 bases). Deletions cut 4 bases from V and 6 bases from J, with 13 bases between. Germline lookup yields CDR1 SGHTA and CDR2 FQGNSA. This CDR3 is built from 14 residues. CDR3 bases: TGTGCCAGCAGCTCGCTGACAGGTGCCAATGAGCAGTTCTTC. Residues: CASSSLTGANEQFF. The whole variable domain, filled in from reference TRBV7-2 and TRBJ2-1, reads GAGVSQSPSNKVTEKGKDVELRCDPISGHTALYWYRQSLGQGLEFLIYFQGNSAPDKSGLPSDRFSAERTGGSVSTLTIQRTQQEDSAVYLCASSSLTGANEQFFGPGTRLTVL.

This clonotype has more than one count but fewer than ten. The chain carries TRBV28 and TRBJ2-5, with D unresolved. The CDR3 runs 15 residues. Germline V gene data show CDR1 as MDHEN and CDR2 as SYDVKM. The V and J ends lost 2 bases and 4 bases respectively, with 14 bases between them. In DNA form, the CDR3 reads TGTGCCAGCAGTTTACCACTCTTACCTGCAGAGACCCAGTACTTC. Residues: CASSLPLLPAETQYF.